The 15 T cell receptor beta chains in this list originate from one sample, sequenced in a study of shared T cell receptors in the human thymus. Some clones are missing from TCRdb's copy, which holds only in-frame ones; the method was immunoSEQ multiplex PCR. The sample yields around 340,000 clones, 95% seen once. Sequencing was performed on thymocytes. The receptor set was obtained from a human donor.

V gene TRBV27 combines with J gene TRBJ2-3, with 9 bases that match TRBD2. Looked up from germline, CDR1 is MNHEY and CDR2 is SMNVEV (reference sequence). This CDR3 spans 14 amino acids. Germline trimming cut 5 bases from V and 6 bases from J; bases unmatched to any gene: 6. The CDR3 loop is CASSDPGLADTQYF. The CDR3 DNA sequence: TGTGCCAGCAGTGACCCGGGACTAGCTGATACGCAGTATTTT.

This chain links TRBV15 with TRBJ2-5, with D hard to call. The CDR3 runs to 15 residues. Trimming cost V 0 bases and J 2 bases, with 10 bases left between them. Per germline, CDR1 LNHNV and CDR2 YYDKDF (reference sequence). The DNA for the CDR3 is TGTGCCACCAGCAGAGATATTGGTTTTCAAGAGACCCAGTACTTC. Amino acids: CATSRDIGFQETQYF.

This clone was detected only a few times. Other DNA sequences of this sample code for an identical CDR3. This chain uses TRBV27 with TRBJ2-1, with D perhaps matching TRBD2 (5 bases). V lost 8 bases and J 0 bases, leaving 8 bases between the germline ends. Germline values: CDR1 MNHEY, CDR2 SMNVEV (reference sequence). CDR3 length: 13 amino acids. The CDR3 region has the DNA TGTGCCAGCCGTGGGAGCTCCTACAATGAGCAGTTCTTC. This codes for CASRGSSYNEQFF.

The V and J genes are TRBV5-3 and TRBJ1-2; D is ambiguous. TRBV5-3 counts as an open reading frame of uncertain function. CDR3 length equals 13 residues. The ends were cut back, 3 bases at V and 4 bases at J, with 10 bases in the middle. In DNA form, the CDR3 reads TGTGCCAGAAGCTGCGGCAGCCTCTATGGCTACACCTTC. Translating gives CARSCGSLYGYTF.

J is TRBJ1-5 and V is TRBV7-6; D might be TRBD1 (6 bases). Germline V gene sequence: CDR1 SGHVS, CDR2 FNYEAQ. V was clipped by 1 base and J by 6 bases, with 10 bases between them. There are 14 residues in the CDR3. The CDR3 DNA reads TGTGCCAGCAGCTTAGGCGGGGGCGGTCAGCCCCAGCATTTT. Translation: CASSLGGGGQPQHF.

This clone occurred once. The V gene is TRBV30, the J gene TRBJ2-7, with TRBD1 as a possible D gene (6 bases). V dropped 0 bases and J dropped 5 bases, with 14 bases sitting between them. The CDR3 totals 14 residues. CDR1 and CDR2 from the germline V gene are GTSNPN and SVGIG (reference sequence). The CDR3: CAWSVRQGFHEQYF. CDR3 DNA: TGTGCCTGGAGTGTGAGGCAGGGGTTCCACGAGCAGTACTTC.

This clone was seen once. The rearrangement uses TRBV4-2 and TRBJ2-3, with D possibly TRBD2 on 6 matching bases. Trimming took off 2 bases at V and 2 bases at J, with 17 bases between the two ends. The germline V gene has CDR1 LGHNA and CDR2 YNFKEQ. The CDR3 has 17 residues. This CDR3 is CASSQRLHGGYTDTQYF. The CDR3 DNA follows: TGTGCCAGCAGCCAAAGACTTCATGGAGGGTACACAGATACGCAGTATTTT.

V is TRBV7-2 and J is TRBJ2-1, with D possibly TRBD2 on 5 matching bases. CDR3 length: 17 residues. Germline CDR1 is SGHTA and CDR2 is FQGNSA. Trimming took off 5 bases at V and 5 bases at J, with 22 bases between the two ends. The CDR3 DNA reads TGTGCCAGCAGCCCCCCTTTCGGGCGGACGGGAAACAATGAGCAGTTCTTC. Translation gives CASSPPFGRTGNNEQFF.

This clone appeared a few times. V is TRBV25-1 and J is TRBJ1-1; unclear D gene. Germline V gives CDR1 MGHDK, CDR2 SYGVNS. This CDR3 is built from 14 residues. Between the trimmed V and J ends, which lost 2 bases and 1 base, there was a span of 8 bases. The CDR3 here is CASSEGVGNTEAFF. The CDR3 DNA follows: TGTGCCAGCAGTGAAGGGGTAGGGAACACTGAAGCTTTCTTT.

This chain joins TRBV7-2 and TRBJ2-1, with D unclear. The CDR3 consists of 19 residues. V was cut by 2 bases and J by 0 bases, with 20 bases left in between. CDR1 and CDR2 (germline): SGHTA, FQGNSA. CDR3 amino acids: CASSLRPLGEPRSYNEQFF. The CDR3 DNA is TGTGCCAGCAGCTTAAGGCCCCTGGGCGAGCCACGCTCCTACAATGAGCAGTTCTTC.

The chain couples TRBV14 to TRBJ2-3; 8 bases agree with TRBD1. The J segment lost 5 bases and the V segment lost 4 bases, leaving 11 bases of the junction unmatched. Germline V gene data show CDR1 as SGHDN and CDR2 as FVKESK. The CDR3 length is 16 residues. The DNA of the CDR3 is TGTGCCAGCAGCCCTAAGACAGGGGATAATCGAGATACGCAGTATTTT. Protein: CASSPKTGDNRDTQYF.

This clone was picked up one time. This sequence joins TRBV27 and TRBJ1-1; D might be TRBD1 (5 bases). The CDR3 contains 16 residues. Germline CDR1 reads MNHEY; CDR2 reads SMNVEV (reference sequence). Trimming pared 4 bases from V and 0 bases from J, leaving 15 bases between. DNA of the CDR3: TGTGCCAGCAGTTCAAGAGGGAAGGGGATGAACACTGAAGCTTTCTTT. Translated: CASSSRGKGMNTEAFF.

The chain joins TRBV27 to TRBJ2-3; D is perhaps TRBD2 (5 bases). V lost 3 bases and J lost 7, with 17 bases in between. Germline assignment: CDR1 MNHEY and CDR2 SMNVEV (reference sequence). The CDR3 runs to 15 residues. The CDR3 loop is CASSFTPRAKNTQYF. CDR3 bases: TGTGCCAGCAGTTTTACGCCGAGGGCCAAAAATACGCAGTATTTT.

As DNA, the CDR3 is TGTGCCAGCAGAGGCCCCGGGGATTCTACCTACGAGCAGTACTTC. It codes for CASRGPGDSTYEQYF. The gene calls are TRBV28 and TRBJ2-7; a possible D gene is TRBD2 (5 bases). V was pared by 6 bases and J by 2 bases, with 17 bases between. This CDR3 comprises 15 residues. Germline V gives CDR1 MDHEN, CDR2 SYDVKM.

The gene calls are TRBV5-6 and TRBJ2-5; D is unclear. The ends were cut back, 3 bases at V and 3 bases at J, with 9 bases in the middle. Germline assignment: CDR1 SGHDT and CDR2 YYEEEE. This CDR3 has 13 amino acids. CDR3 in DNA: TGTGCCAGCAGCTGGTCAAGGGAAGAGACCCAGTACTTC. This codes for CASSWSREETQYF.